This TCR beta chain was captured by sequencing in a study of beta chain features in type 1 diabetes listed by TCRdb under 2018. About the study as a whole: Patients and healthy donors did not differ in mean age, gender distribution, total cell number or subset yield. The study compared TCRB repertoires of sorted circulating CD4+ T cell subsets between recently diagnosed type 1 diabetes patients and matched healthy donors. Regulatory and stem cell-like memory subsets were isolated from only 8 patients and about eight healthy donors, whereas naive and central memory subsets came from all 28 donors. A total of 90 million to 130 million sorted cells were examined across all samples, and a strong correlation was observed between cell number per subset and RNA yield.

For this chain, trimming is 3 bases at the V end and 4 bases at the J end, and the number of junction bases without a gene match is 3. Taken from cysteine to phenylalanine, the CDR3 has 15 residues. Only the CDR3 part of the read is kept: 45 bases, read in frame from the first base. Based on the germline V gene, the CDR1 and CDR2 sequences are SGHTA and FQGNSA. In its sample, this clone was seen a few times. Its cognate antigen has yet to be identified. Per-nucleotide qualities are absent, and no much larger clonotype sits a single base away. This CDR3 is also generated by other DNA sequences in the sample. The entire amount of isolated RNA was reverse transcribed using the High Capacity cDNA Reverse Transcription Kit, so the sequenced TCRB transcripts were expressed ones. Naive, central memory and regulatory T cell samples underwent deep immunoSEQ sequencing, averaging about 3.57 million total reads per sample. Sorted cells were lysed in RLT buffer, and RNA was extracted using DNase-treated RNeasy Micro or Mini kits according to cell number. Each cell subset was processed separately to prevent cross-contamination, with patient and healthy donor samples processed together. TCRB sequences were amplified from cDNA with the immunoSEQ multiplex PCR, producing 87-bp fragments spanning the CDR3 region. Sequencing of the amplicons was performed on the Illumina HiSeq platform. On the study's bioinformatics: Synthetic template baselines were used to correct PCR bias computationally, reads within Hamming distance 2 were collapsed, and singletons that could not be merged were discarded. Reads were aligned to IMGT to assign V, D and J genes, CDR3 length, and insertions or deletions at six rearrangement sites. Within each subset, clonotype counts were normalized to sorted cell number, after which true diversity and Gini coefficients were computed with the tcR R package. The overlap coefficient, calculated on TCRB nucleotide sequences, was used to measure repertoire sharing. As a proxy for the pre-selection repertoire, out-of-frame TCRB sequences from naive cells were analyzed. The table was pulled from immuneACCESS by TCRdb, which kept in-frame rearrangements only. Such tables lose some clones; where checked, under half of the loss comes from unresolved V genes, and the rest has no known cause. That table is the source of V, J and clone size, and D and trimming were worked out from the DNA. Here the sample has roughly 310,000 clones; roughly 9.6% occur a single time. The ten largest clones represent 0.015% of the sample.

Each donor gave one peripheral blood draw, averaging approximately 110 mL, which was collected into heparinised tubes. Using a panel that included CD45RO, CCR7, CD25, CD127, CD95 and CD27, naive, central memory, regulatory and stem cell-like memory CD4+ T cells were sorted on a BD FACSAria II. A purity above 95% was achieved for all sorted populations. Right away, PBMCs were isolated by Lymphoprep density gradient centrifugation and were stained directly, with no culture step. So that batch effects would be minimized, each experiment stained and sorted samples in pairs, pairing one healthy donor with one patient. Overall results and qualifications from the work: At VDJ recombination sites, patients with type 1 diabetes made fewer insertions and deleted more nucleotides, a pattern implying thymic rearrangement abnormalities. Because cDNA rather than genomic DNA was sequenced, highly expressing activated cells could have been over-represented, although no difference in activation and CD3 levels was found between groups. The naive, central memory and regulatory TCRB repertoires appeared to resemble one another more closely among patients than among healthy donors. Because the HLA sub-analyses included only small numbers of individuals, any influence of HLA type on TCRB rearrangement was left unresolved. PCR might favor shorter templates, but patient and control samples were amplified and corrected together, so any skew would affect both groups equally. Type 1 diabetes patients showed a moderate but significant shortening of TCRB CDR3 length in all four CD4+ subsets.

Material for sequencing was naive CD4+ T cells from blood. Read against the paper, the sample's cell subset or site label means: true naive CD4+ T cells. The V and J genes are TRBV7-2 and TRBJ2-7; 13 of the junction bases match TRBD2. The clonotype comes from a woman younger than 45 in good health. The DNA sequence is TGTGCCAGCAGCTTGTGGACTAGCGGGAGTTACGAGCAGTACTTC. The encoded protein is CASSLWTSGSYEQYF.